The present entry profiles one TCR beta chain with its context. This sample is part of a study of T cell responses to AZD1222 COVID-19 vaccine. Clones were sequenced by immunoSEQ multiplex PCR, and TCRdb holds only the in-frame ones, with some missing. This sample has 120,000 or so clones, with over 75% found just once. The germline V gene encodes CDR1 SEHNR and CDR2 FQNEAQ (reference sequence). The V end was cut by 0 bases, the J end by 8 bases, with 13 bases between. This CDR3 has 14 residues. This sequence joins TRBV7-9 and TRBJ1-2; D is unclear. This clonotype originated in an adult in good health. This specimen consisted of peripheral blood, obtained on day 0 of AZD1222 vaccination. CDR3 bases: TGTGCCAGCAGCTTAGCGGTGGCAGTGGAAGGCTACACCTTC. Protein product: CASSLAVAVEGYTF.